The rows below give T cell receptor beta chains drawn from one sample of a study of molecular identifiers for immune sequencing clone quantification. TCRdb recomputed calls from the PCR reads with MiXCR, one row per CDR3 protein. The sample consists of about 89,000 distinct CDR3 sequences, 15% to 20% of them appearing once. Sample: naive CD8+ T cells from blood, with Jurkat cell RNA spiked in. These receptors originate from a human donor in good health. Some libraries in this study had Jurkat cell RNA spiked in. Both conserved end residues are part of each CDR3. Each record gives: J gene, V gene, D gene, clone size, CDR3 protein, CDR3 DNA. D genes are given only for firm matches. Size values are once, few and many counts, or a class for expanded clones, and some rows have none.

TRBJ2-7	TRBV5-1	TRBD1	many	CASSLALGQAYYEQYF	TGCGCCAGCAGCTTGGCCCTGGGACAGGCTTACTACGAGCAGTACTTC
TRBJ2-7	TRBV7-2	.	many	CASSLGLEGPFGEQYF	TGTGCCAGCAGCTTAGGTCTGGAGGGGCCCTTCGGCGAGCAGTACTTC
TRBJ2-3	TRBV4-3	.	many	CASSQDPGGAGWDTQYF	TGCGCCAGCAGCCAAGATCCTGGGGGGGCCGGCTGGGATACGCAGTATTTT
TRBJ1-5	TRBV3-1	TRBD1	many	CASSQDPGTGYSNQPQHF	TGTGCCAGCAGCCAAGATCCCGGGACAGGGTATAGCAATCAGCCCCAGCATTTT
TRBJ2-2	TRBV7-9	.	.	CASSLIQGWTGELFF	TGTGCCAGCAGCTTAATCCAGGGATGGACCGGGGAGCTGTTTTTT
TRBJ1-1	TRBV4-1	TRBD1	.	CASSQQGEAEAFF	TGCGCCAGCAGCCAACAGGGGGAGGCTGAAGCTTTCTTT
TRBJ2-5	TRBV4-1	TRBD2	many	CASSQGVLAGEETQYF	TGCGCCAGCAGCCAAGGGGTACTAGCGGGGGAAGAGACCCAGTACTTC
TRBJ1-5	TRBV24-1	.	many	CATSGGFGQPQHF	TGTGCCACCAGTGGGGGGTTTGGTCAGCCCCAGCATTTT
TRBJ2-3	TRBV15	TRBD2	many	CATREAGGPDTQYF	TGTGCCACCAGAGAAGCGGGAGGTCCAGATACGCAGTATTTT
TRBJ2-7	TRBV7-9	.	.	CASSLGRAPYEQYF	TGTGCCAGCAGCTTGGGCCGGGCCCCCTACGAGCAGTACTTC
TRBJ2-7	TRBV4-1	.	.	CASSQDQGGPYEQYF	TGCGCCAGCAGCCAAGATCAAGGCGGGCCCTACGAGCAGTACTTC
TRBJ2-1	TRBV25-1	TRBD2	.	CASSPGGEQFF	TGTGCCAGCAGCCCGGGGGGTGAGCAGTTCTTC
TRBJ1-2	TRBV12-3/TRBV12-4	.	many	CASSPTWGVDGYTF	TGTGCCAGCAGTCCAACCTGGGGCGTAGATGGCTACACCTTC
TRBJ2-3	TRBV27	.	few	CASSSGVSVGTQYF	TGTGCCAGCAGCTCGGGAGTCTCGGTGGGTACGCAGTATTTT
TRBJ2-1	TRBV20-1	TRBD1	many	CSAFTTGQGALLEQFF	TGCAGTGCTTTTACTACAGGACAGGGGGCTTTGCTCGAGCAGTTCTTC
TRBJ1-1	TRBV5-1	.	many	CASSLGGVTEAFF	TGCGCCAGCAGCTTGGGGGGGGTCACTGAAGCTTTCTTT
TRBJ2-1	TRBV7-2	TRBD1	.	CASSFGTARTNEQFF	TGTGCCAGCAGCTTTGGGACAGCAAGAACCAATGAGCAGTTCTTC